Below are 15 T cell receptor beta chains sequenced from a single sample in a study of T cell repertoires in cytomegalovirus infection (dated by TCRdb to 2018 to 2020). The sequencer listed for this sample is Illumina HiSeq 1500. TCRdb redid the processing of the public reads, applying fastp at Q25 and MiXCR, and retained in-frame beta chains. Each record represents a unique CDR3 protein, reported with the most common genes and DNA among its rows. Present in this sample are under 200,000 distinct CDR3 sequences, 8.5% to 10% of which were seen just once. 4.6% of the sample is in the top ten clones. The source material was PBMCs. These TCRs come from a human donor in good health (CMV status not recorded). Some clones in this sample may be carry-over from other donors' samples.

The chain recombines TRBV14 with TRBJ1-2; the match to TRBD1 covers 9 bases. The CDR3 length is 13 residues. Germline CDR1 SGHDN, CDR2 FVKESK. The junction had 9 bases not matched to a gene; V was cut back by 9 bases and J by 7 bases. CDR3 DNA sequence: TGTGCCAGACGTCTGACAGGGGGATTTGGCTACACCTTC. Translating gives CARRLTGGFGYTF. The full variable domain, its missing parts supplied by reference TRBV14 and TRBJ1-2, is EAGVTQFPSHSVIEKGQTVTLRCDPISGHDNLYWYRRVMGKEIKFLLHFVKESKQDESGMPNNRFLAERTGGTYSTLKVQPAELEDSGVYFCARRLTGGFGYTFGSGTRLTVV.

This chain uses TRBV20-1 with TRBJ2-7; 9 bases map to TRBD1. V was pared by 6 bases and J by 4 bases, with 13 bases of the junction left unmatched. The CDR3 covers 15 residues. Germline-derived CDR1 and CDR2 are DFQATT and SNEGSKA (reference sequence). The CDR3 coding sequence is TGCAGTGCGGATATTAGACAGGGGGGTTCGTACGAGCAGTACTTC. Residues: CSADIRQGGSYEQYF.

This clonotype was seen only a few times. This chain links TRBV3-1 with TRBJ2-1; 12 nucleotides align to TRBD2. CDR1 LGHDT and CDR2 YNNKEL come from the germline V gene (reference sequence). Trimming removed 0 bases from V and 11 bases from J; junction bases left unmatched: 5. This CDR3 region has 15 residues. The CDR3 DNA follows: TGTGCCAGCAGCCAAGATGTGACTAGCGGGAGACAGCAGTTCTTC. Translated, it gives CASSQDVTSGRQQFF.

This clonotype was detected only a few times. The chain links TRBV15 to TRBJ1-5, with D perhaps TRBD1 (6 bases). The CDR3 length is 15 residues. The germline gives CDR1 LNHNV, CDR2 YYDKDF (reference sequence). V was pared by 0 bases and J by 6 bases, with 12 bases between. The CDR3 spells CATSRDVGGSQPQHF. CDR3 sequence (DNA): TGTGCCACCAGCAGAGATGTAGGGGGAAGTCAGCCCCAGCATTTT.

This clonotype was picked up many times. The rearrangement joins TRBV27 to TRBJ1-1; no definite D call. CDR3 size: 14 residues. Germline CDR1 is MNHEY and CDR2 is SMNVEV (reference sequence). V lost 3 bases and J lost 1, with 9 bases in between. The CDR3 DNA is TGTGCCAGCAGTTTTCAACGGGGGAACACTGAAGCTTTCTTT. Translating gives CASSFQRGNTEAFF.

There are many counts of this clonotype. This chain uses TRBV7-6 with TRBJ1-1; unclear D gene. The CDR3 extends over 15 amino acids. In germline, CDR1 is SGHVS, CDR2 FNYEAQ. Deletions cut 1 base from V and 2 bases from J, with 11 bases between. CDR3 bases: TGTGCCAGCAGCTTAGTCCACGGAAAAAACACTGAAGCTTTCTTT. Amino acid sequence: CASSLVHGKNTEAFF. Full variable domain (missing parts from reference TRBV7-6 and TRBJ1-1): GAGVSQSPRYKVTKRGQDVALRCDPISGHVSLYWYRQALGQGPEFLTYFNYEAQQDKSGLPNDRFSAERPEGSISTLTIQRTEQRDSAMYRCASSLVHGKNTEAFFGQGTRLTVV.

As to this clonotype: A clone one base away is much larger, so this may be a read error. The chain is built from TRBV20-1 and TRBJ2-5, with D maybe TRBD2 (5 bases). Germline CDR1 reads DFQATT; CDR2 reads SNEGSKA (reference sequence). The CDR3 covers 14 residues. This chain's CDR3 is CSARDVSVQGTQYF. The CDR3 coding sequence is TGCAGTGCTAGAGATGTTAGCGTCCAAGGGACCCAGTACTTC.

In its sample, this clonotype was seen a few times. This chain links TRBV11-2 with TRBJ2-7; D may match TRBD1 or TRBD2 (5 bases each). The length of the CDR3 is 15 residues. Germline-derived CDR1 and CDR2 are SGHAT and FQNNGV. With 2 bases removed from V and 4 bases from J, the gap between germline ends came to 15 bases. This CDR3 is CASSLMAGEGYEQYF. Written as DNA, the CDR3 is TGTGCCAGCAGCTTAATGGCAGGAGAGGGGTACGAGCAGTACTTC.

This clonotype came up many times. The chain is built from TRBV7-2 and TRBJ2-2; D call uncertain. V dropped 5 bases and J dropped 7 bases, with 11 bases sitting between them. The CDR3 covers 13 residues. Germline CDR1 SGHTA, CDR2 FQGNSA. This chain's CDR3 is CASSQFGVGELFF. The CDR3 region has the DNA TGTGCCAGCAGCCAATTTGGAGTCGGGGAGCTGTTTTTT. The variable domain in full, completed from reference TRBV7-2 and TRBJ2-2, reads GAGVSQSPSNKVTEKGKDVELRCDPISGHTALYWYRQSLGQGLEFLIYFQGNSAPDKSGLPSDRFSAERTGGSVSTLTIQRTQQEDSAVYLCASSQFGVGELFFGEGSRLTVL.

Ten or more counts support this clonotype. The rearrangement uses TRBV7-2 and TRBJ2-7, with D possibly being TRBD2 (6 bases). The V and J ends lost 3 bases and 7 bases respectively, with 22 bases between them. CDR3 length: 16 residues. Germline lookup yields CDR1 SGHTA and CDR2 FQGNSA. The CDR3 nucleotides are TGTGCCAGCAGCTTGGCGGGGAGAGGGGTGCCGGGGGAGCAGTACTTC. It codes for CASSLAGRGVPGEQYF.

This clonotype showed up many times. As DNA, the CDR3 is TGTGCCAGCAGCCACCTCCCCCCTCAAGAGACCCAGTACTTC. It encodes CASSHLPPQETQYF. The gene calls are TRBV28 and TRBJ2-5, with no clear D. The CDR3 runs to 14 residues. V lost 6 bases to trimming and J lost 2 bases, with 13 bases between them. Germline lookup yields CDR1 MDHEN and CDR2 SYDVKM. The whole variable domain, filled in from reference TRBV28 and TRBJ2-5, reads DVKVTQSSRYLVKRTGEKVFLECVQDMDHENMFWYRQDPGLGLRLIYFSYDVKMKEKGDIPEGYSVSREKKERFSLILESASTNQTSMYLCASSHLPPQETQYFGPGTRLLVL.

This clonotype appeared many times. CDR3 loop: CASSYSTTSLAKNIQYF. The CDR3 DNA follows: TGTGCCAGCAGTTACTCTACCACATCATTAGCCAAAAACATTCAGTACTTC. The chain has TRBV6-6 and TRBJ2-4; D ambiguous. The CDR3 runs 17 residues. V was shortened by 0 bases and J by 0 bases, with 12 bases between the two germline ends. The germline V gene encodes CDR1 MNHNY and CDR2 SVGAGI (reference sequence).

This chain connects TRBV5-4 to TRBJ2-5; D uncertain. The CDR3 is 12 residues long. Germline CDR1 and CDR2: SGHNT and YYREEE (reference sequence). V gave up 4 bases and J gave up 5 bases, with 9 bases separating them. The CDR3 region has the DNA TGTGCCAGCAGCCCCCACGCCGAGACCCAGTACTTC. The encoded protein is CASSPHAETQYF.

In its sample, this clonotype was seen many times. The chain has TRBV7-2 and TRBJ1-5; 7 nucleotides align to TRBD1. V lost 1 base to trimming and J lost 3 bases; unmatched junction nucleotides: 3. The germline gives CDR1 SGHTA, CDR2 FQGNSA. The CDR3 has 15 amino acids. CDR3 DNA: TGTGCCAGCAGCTTAGAACAGGGGTTCAATCAGCCCCAGCATTTT. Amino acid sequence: CASSLEQGFNQPQHF.

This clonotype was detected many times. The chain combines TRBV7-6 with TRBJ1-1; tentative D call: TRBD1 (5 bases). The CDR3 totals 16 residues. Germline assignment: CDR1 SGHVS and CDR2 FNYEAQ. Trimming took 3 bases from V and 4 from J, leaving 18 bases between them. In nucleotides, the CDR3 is TGTGCCAGCAGCTTTCAACCCAGGGTTCGGAGCACTGAAGCTTTCTTT. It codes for CASSFQPRVRSTEAFF. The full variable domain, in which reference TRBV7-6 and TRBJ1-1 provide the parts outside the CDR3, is GAGVSQSPRYKVTKRGQDVALRCDPISGHVSLYWYRQALGQGPEFLTYFNYEAQQDKSGLPNDRFSAERPEGSISTLTIQRTEQRDSAMYRCASSFQPRVRSTEAFFGQGTRLTVV.